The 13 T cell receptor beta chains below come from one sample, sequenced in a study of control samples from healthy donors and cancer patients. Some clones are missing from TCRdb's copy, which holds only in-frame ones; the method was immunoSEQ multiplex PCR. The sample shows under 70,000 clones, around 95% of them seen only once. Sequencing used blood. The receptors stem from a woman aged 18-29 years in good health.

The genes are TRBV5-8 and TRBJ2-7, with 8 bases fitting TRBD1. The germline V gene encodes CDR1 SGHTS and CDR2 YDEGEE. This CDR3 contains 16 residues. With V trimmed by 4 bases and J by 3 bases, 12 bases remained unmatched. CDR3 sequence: CASSNEDRVQIYEQYF. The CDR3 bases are TGTGCCAGCAGCAACGAGGACAGGGTACAAATCTACGAGCAGTACTTC.

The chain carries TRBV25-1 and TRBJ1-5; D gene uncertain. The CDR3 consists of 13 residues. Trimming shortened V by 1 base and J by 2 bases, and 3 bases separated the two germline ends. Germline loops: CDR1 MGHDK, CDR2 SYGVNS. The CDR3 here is CASSEWGNQPQHF. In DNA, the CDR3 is TGTGCCAGCAGTGAATGGGGCAATCAGCCCCAGCATTTT.

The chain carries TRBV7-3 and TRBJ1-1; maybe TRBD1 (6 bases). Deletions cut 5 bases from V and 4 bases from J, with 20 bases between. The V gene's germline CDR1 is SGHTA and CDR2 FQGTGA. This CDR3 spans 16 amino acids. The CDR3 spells CASSADSPSRGTEAFF. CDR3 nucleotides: TGTGCCAGCAGCGCGGACAGTCCTAGTAGGGGCACTGAAGCTTTCTTT.

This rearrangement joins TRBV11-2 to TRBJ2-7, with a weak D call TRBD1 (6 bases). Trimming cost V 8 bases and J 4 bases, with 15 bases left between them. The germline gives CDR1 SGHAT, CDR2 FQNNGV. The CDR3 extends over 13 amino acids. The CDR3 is CASRGTGKYEQYF. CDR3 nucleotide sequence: TGTGCCAGCCGGGGAACAGGGAAATACGAGCAGTACTTC.

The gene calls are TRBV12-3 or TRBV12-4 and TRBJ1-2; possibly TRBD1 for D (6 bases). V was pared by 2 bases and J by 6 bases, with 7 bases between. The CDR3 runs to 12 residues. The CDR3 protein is CASSLRGDGYTF. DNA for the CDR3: TGTGCCAGCAGTTTAAGGGGGGATGGCTACACCTTC.

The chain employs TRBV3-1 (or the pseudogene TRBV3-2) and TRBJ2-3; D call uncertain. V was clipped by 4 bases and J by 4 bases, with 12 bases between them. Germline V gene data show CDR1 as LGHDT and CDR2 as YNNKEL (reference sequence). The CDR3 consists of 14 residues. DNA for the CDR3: TGTGCCAGCAGCCCGTCCCCTAGGGCAGATACGCAGTATTTT. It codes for CASSPSPRADTQYF.

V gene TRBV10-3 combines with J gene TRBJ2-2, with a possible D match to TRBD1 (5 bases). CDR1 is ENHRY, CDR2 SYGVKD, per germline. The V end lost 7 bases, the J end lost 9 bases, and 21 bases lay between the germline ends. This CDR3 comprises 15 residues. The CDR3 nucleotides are TGTGCCATCAAGGCTGGCGCAGGGTTTACCCGGGAGCTGTTTTTT. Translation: CAIKAGAGFTRELFF.

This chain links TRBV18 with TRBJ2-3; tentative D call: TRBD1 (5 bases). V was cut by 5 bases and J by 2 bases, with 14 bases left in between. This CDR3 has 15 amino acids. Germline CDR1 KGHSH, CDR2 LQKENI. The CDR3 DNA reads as TGTGCCAGCTCATCAGGGTATGGCAACACAGATACGCAGTATTTT. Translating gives CASSSGYGNTDTQYF. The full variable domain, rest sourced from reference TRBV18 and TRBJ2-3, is NAGVMQNPRHLVRRRGQEARLRCSPMKGHSHVYWYRQLPEEGLKFMVYLQKENIIDESGMPKERFSAEFPKEGPSILRIQQVVRGDSAAYFCASSSGYGNTDTQYFGPGTRLTVL.

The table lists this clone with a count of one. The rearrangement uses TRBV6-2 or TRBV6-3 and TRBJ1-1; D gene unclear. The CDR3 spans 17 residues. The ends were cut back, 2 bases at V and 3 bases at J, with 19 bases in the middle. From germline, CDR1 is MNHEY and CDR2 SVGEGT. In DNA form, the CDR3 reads TGTGCCAGCAGTTACCCTATACGCTTCTTCGGCGACACTGAAGCTTTCTTT. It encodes CASSYPIRFFGDTEAFF.

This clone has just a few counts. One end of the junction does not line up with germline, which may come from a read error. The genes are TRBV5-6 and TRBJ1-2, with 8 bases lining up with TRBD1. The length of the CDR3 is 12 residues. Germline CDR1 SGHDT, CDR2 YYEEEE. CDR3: CASSLGDRGLGF. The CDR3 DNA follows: TGTGCCAGCAGCTTGGGAGACAGGGGCTTGGGCTTC.

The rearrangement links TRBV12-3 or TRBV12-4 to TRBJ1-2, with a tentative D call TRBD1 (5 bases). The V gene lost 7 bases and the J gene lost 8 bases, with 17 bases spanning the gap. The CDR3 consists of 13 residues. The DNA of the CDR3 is TGTGCCAGCACCCTAAGGGCCAGGGACGGCTACACCTTC. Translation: CASTLRARDGYTF.

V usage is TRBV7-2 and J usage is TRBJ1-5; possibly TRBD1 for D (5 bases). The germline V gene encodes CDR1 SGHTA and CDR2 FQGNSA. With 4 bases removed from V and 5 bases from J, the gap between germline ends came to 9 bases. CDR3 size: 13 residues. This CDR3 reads CASSSQGDQPQHF. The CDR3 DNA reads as TGTGCCAGCAGCTCCCAGGGAGATCAGCCCCAGCATTTT.

This CDR3 reads CASASTGAYGYTF. The CDR3 DNA reads TGTGCCAGCGCGTCGACAGGGGCCTATGGCTACACCTTC. This rearrangement joins TRBV6-5 to TRBJ1-2; 8 bases align to TRBD1. In germline, CDR1 is MNHEY, CDR2 SVGAGI. The CDR3 runs 13 residues. V shed 8 bases, J shed 4 bases, and the junction held 6 bases outside the gene matches.